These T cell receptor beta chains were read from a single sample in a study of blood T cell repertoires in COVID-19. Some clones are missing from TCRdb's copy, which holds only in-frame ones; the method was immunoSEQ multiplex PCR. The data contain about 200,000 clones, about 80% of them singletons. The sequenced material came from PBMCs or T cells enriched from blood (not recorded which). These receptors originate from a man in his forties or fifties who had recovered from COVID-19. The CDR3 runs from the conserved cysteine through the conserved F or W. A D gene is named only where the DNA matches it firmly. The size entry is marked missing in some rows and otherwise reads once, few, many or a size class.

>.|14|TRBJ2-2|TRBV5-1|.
CASSPGQNTGELFF
TGCGCCAGCAGCCCGGGACAGAACACCGGGGAGCTGTTTTTT
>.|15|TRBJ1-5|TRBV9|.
CASSASHGSNQPQHF
TGTGCCAGCAGCGCGTCGCACGGGAGCAATCAGCCCCAGCATTTT
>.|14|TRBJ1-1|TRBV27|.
CASSLFPGNTEAFF
TGTGCCAGCAGTTTATTTCCCGGGAACACTGAAGCTTTCTTT
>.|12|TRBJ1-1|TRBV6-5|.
CASSYGQNEAFF
TGTGCCAGCAGTTACGGACAAAATGAAGCTTTCTTT
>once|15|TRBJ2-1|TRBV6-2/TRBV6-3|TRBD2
CASSYGGGGYNEQFF
TGTGCCAGCAGTTACGGCGGGGGGGGCTACAATGAGCAGTTCTTC
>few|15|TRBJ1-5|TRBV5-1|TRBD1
CASSLGTGGNQPQHF
TGCGCCAGCAGCTTGGGGACAGGGGGCAATCAGCCCCAGCATTTT
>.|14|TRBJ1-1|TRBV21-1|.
CASKLVGQGTEAFF
.
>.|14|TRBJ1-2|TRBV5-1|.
CASSPQTGPYGYTF
TGCGCCAGCAGCCCCCAAACAGGACCCTATGGCTACACCTTC
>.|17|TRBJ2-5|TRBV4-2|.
CASSQVRGGGGRETQYF
TGTGCCAGCAGCCAAGTCCGCGGCGGGGGCGGTAGGGAGACCCAGTACTTC
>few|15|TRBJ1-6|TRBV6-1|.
CASSESGRANSPLHF
TGTGCCAGCAGTGAATCGGGGAGAGCTAATTCACCCCTCCACTTT
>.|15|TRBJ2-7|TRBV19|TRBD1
CASSTRQGRRYEQYF
TGTGCCAGTAGTACCCGACAGGGGCGAAGGTACGAGCAGTACTTC
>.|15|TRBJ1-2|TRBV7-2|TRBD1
CASSSGQGGYYGYTF
TGTGCCAGCAGCTCGGGACAGGGGGGATACTATGGCTACACCTTC
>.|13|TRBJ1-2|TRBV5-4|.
CASSLESGAGYTF
TGTGCCAGCAGCTTGGAGAGTGGGGCGGGCTACACCTTC
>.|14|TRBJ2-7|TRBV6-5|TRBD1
CASSIRDSSYEQYF
TGTGCCAGCAGTATCCGGGACAGTTCCTACGAGCAGTACTTC
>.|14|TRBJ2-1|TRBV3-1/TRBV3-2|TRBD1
CASSHRQGYNEQFF
TGTGCCAGCAGCCACCGACAGGGGTACAATGAGCAGTTCTTC
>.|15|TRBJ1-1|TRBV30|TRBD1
CAWSARDRGRDEAFF
TGTGCCTGGAGTGCTAGGGACAGGGGGCGAGATGAAGCTTTCTTT
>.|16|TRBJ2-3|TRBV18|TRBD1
CASSPTGTGGPDTQYF
TGTGCCAGCTCACCCACCGGGACAGGGGGTCCAGATACGCAGTATTTT
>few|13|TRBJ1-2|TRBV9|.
CASSVNEGYGYTF
TGTGCCAGCAGCGTTAATGAGGGCTATGGCTACACCTTC
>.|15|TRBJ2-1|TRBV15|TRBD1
CATSREGQGTGEQFF
TGTGCCACCAGCAGAGAGGGACAGGGGACGGGTGAGCAGTTCTTC
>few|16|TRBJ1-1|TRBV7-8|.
CASSLALGRSNTEAFF
TGTGCCAGCAGCTTAGCGCTTGGCAGGTCGAACACTGAAGCTTTCTTT
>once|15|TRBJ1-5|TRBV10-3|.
CAISEYINSNQPQHF
TGTGCCATCAGTGAGTATATAAATAGCAATCAGCCCCAGCATTTT
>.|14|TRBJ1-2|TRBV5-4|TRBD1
CASSTQGARYGYTF
TGTGCCAGCAGTACCCAGGGGGCGAGGTATGGCTACACCTTC
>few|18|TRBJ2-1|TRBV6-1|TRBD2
CASSENWRGDYTYNEQFF
TGTGCCAGCAGTGAAAATTGGCGGGGGGATTATACCTACAATGAGCAGTTCTTC
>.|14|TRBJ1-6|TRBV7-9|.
CASSLAEGSSPLHF
TGTGCCAGCAGCTTGGCGGAGGGATCTTCACCCCTCCACTTT
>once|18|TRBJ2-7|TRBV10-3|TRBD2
CAISEKLGLAGGDHEQYF
TGTGCCATCAGTGAGAAATTGGGACTAGCGGGGGGGGATCACGAGCAGTACTTC
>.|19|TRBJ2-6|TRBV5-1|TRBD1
CASSLDGRTGGAGANVLTF
TGCGCCAGCAGCTTGGACGGGAGGACAGGGGGCGCCGGGGCCAACGTCCTGACTTTC
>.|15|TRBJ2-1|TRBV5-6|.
CASSLGRQGTNEQFF
TGTGCCAGCAGCTTGGGGCGCCAGGGGACCAATGAGCAGTTCTTC
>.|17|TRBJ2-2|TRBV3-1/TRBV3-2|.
CASSPFAGSANTGELFF
TGTGCCAGCAGCCCTTTTGCGGGCTCGGCGAACACCGGGGAGCTGTTTTTT
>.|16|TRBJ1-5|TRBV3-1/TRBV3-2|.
CASSHSSNIQGQPQHF
TGTGCCAGCAGCCACTCGTCTAACATTCAGGGTCAGCCCCAGCATTTT
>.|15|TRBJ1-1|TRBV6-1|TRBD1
CASSDQGTGITEAFF
TGTGCCAGCAGTGATCAAGGGACAGGGATCACTGAAGCTTTCTTT
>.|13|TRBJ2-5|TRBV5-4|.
CASSLNRGETQYF
TGTGCCAGCAGCTTGAACCGAGGGGAGACCCAGTACTTC
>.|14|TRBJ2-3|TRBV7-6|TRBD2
CASSTSGGGDTQYF
TGTGCCAGCAGCACTAGCGGGGGAGGAGATACGCAGTATTTT
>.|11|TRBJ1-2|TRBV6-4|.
CATLQGLSYTF
TGTGCCACATTACAGGGCTTGAGCTACACCTTC
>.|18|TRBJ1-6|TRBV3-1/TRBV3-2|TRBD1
CASSQGGTGNPYNSPLHF
TGTGCCAGCAGCCAAGGGGGGACAGGGAACCCCTATAATTCACCCCTCCACTTT
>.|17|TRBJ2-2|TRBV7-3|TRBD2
CASSQTTSGVNTGELFF
TGTGCCAGCAGCCAAACAACTAGCGGGGTAAACACCGGGGAGCTGTTTTTT
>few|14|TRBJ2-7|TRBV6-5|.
CASSYTVSSYEQYF
TGTGCCAGCAGTTATACAGTGAGCTCCTACGAGCAGTACTTC